This TCR beta chain was observed in a study of blood T cell repertoires in COVID-19 (dated by TCRdb to between 2020 and 2021). In the study overall: Collaborator samples came from the United States, Italy and Spain and covered acute and convalescent phases of COVID-19. The prospective study material was composed of cDNA or gDNA derived from T cells, B-cell-depleted T cells, or PBMCs. Subjects who had been exposed to COVID-19, were actively infected with it, or had recovered from it provided the deeply sampled blood TCRbeta repertoires that made up the dataset. The repertoires were released in a freely available public database meant as a resource for research on the immune response to SARS-CoV-2. The samples were drawn from the first 160 participants of the ongoing ImmuneRACE study and from 1,254 subjects provided by 6 global collaborators. The sample metadata nearly always contained a de-identified subject ID, COVID-19 status, age in years and sex. HLA class I and class II types, where available, came from metadata supplied by the sample provider rather than from assay-based typing.

TCRbeta CDR3 regions were amplified from genomic DNA using the immunoSEQ Assay, a bias-controlled multiplex PCR. Per the source publication's procedure: The number of nucleated cells in each sample was estimated from the amplification of reference gene primers within the assay. To quantify the absolute abundance of each unique TCRbeta CDR3 rearrangement, sequence reads were collapsed and filtered. For each sample, productive Simpson clonality was calculated as the square root of Simpson's diversity index across productive rearrangements. TCRdb limited this immuneACCESS table to in-frame rearrangements with V and J called. A share of clones is missing; checked studies link under half to unresolved V genes, and the rest is unexplained. The V and J calls and clone size are taken from that table; D and trimming were inferred from the DNA. This sample has about 250,000 clones in its table, and roughly 87% of those were observed once. Of the sample, 3% falls within the top ten clones.

Reading from cysteine to phenylalanine, the CDR3 counts 15 amino acids. Of the read, only the CDR3 DNA is kept; its 45 bases are in frame from base 1. Compared with germline, V lacks 5 bases and J lacks 6 bases; bases without a gene match: 9. According to the germline V gene, CDR1 reads MDHEN and CDR2 reads SYDVKM. Details on this clone: It has no known antigen specificity. Per-base qualities were not stored, and no clone one base away is much larger.

Whole blood was collected in K2EDTA tubes by collaborating institutions according to the institutions' own protocols. For TCRbeta analysis, collaborators shipped samples in one of three forms: frozen whole blood, isolated PBMCs, or DNA extracted from either of those sample types. What the authors observed across the whole study: Clinical and demographic metadata were provided uncurated, with the amount varying by source and participant.

The sequence links TRBV28 to TRBJ2-7; 11 central bases correspond to TRBD2. The sequencing input was peripheral blood. This TCR came from a man aged 18 to 29 with active or convalescent COVID-19. The CDR3 region has the sequence CASSPRLAGSLEQYF. The nucleotide sequence is given as TGTGCCAGCAGTCCCCGACTAGCGGGATCGCTCGAGCAGTACTTC.